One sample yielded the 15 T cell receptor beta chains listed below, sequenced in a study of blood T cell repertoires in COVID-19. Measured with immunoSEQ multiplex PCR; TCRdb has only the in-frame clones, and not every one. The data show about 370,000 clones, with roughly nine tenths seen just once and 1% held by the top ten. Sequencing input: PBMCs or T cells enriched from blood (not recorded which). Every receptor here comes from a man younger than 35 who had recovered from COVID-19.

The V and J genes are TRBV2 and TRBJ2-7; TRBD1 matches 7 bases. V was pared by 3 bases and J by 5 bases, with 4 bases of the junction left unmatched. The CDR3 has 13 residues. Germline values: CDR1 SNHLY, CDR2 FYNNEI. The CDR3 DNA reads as TGTGCCAGCAGTGAGGGGACAGCCAACGAGCAGTACTTC. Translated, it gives CASSEGTANEQYF.

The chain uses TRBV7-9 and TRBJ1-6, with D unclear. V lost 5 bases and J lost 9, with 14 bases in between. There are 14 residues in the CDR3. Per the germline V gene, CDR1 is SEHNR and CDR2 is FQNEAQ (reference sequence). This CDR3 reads CASSDGRLGSPLHF. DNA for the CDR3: TGTGCCAGCAGCGACGGCCGACTGGGTTCACCCCTCCACTTT.

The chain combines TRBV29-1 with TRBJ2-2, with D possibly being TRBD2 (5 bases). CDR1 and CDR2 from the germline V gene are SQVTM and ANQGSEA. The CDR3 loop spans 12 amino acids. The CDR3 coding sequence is TGCAGGGGGAGTTGGCCCCCCGGGGAGCTGTTTTTT. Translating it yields CRGSWPPGELFF.

This chain's CDR3 is CASSQEFDRTSGNTIYF. The CDR3 DNA reads as TGTGCCAGCAGCCAAGAGTTTGACAGAACCTCTGGAAACACCATATATTTT. The rearrangement links TRBV4-2 to TRBJ1-3, with D perhaps matching TRBD1 (5 bases). This CDR3 has 17 residues. Germline CDR1 reads LGHNA; CDR2 reads YNFKEQ. Trimming cost V 0 bases and J 0 bases, with 12 bases left between them.

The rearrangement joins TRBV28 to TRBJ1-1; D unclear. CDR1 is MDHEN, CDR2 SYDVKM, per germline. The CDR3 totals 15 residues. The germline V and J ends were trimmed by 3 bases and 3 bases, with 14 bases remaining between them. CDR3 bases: TGTGCCAGCAGTTTCGTCTCCAGGAGGGACACTGAAGCTTTCTTT. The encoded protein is CASSFVSRRDTEAFF.

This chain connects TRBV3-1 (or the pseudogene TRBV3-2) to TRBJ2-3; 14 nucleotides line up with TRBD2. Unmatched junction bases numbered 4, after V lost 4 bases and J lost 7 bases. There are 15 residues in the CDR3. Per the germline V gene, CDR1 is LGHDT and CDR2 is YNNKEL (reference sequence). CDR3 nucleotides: TGTGCCAGCAGCCGACTAGCGGGAGGGCCACATACGCAGTATTTT. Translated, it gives CASSRLAGGPHTQYF.

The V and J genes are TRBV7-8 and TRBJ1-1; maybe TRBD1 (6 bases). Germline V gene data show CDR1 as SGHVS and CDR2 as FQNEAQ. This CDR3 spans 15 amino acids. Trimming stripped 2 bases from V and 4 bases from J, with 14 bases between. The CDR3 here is CASSLPGTMGTEAFF. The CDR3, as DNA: TGTGCCAGCAGCTTACCTGGGACAATGGGCACTGAAGCTTTCTTT.

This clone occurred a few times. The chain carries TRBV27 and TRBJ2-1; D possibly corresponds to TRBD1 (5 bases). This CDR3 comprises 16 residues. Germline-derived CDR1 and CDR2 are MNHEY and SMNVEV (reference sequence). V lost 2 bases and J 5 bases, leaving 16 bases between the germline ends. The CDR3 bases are TGTGCCAGCAGTTTACGGTGGCAGGGCCTCAACAATGAGCAGTTCTTC. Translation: CASSLRWQGLNNEQFF.

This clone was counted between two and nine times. The CDR3 is CATTGRYEKLFF. CDR3 DNA: TGCGCCACGACAGGGCGGTACGAAAAACTGTTTTTT. The V call is TRBV10-2, the J call TRBJ1-4; 7 nucleotides align to TRBD1. The V gene end was trimmed by 10 bases and the J gene end by 8 bases; junction bases not matched to a gene: 7. Per the germline V gene, CDR1 is WSHSY and CDR2 is SAAADI. The CDR3 contains 12 residues.

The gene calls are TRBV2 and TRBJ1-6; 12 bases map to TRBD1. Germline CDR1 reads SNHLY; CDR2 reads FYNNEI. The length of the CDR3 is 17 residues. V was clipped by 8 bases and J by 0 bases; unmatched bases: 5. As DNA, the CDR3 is TGTGCCAGCTCTCCGGGACAGGGGGCCTCCTATAATTCACCCCTCCACTTT. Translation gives CASSPGQGASYNSPLHF.

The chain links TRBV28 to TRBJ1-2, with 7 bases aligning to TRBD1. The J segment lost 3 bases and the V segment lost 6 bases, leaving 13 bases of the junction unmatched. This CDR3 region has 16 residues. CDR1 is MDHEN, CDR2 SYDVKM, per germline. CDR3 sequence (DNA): TGTGCCAGCAGCCCATCTCTGAGACAGGGATACTATGGCTACACCTTC. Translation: CASSPSLRQGYYGYTF.

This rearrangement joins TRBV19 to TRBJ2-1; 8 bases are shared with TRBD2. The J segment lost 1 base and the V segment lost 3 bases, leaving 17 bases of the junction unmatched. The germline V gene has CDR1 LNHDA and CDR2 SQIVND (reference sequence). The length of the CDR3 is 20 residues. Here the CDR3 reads CASSIPSRGLAGPSYNEQFF. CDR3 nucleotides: TGTGCCAGTAGTATCCCTTCCCGTGGATTAGCGGGACCGTCCTACAATGAGCAGTTCTTC.

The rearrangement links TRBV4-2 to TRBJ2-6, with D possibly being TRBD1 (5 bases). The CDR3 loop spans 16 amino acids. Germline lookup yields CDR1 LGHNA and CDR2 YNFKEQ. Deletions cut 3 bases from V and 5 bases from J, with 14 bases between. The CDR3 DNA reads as TGTGCCAGCAGCCACCCCGACAGTCACCGGGCCAACGTCCTGACTTTC. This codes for CASSHPDSHRANVLTF.

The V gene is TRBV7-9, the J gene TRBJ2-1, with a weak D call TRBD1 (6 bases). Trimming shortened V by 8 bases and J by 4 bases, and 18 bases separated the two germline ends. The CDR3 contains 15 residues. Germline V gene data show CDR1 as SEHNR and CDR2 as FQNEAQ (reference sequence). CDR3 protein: CASADSTTVYNEQFF. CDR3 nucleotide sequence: TGTGCCAGCGCGGACAGCACAACAGTATACAATGAGCAGTTCTTC.

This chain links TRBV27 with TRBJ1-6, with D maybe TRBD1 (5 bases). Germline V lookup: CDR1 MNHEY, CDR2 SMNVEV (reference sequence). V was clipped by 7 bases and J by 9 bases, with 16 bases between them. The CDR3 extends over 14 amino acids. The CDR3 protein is CASTRAGSGSPLHF. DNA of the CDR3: TGTGCCAGCACCAGGGCAGGGTCAGGTTCACCCCTCCACTTT.